A selection of T cell receptor beta chains follows, all from one sample in a study of technical replicates of blood from a handful of donors. Sequencing used immunoSEQ multiplex PCR; TCRdb keeps in-frame clones, though not all of them. The table has fewer than 60,000 clones, roughly 96% seen once. Sample: PBMCs. These receptors were obtained from a human donor in good health. Some clones in this sample may be carry-over from other donors' samples. The CDR3 runs from the conserved cysteine through the conserved F or W. D genes are given only for firm matches. Where a row states a size, it is once, few, many or the class of an expanded clone; other rows omit it.

abundance	v_gene	j_gene	d_gene	len	CDR3nt	CDR3aa
.	TRBV7-8	TRBJ1-3	.	15	TGTGCCAGCAGCCTAGTCTCGGGGTCAGGAAACACCATATATTTT	CASSLVSGSGNTIYF
.	TRBV7-6	TRBJ2-4	TRBD2	18	TGTGCCAGCAGCTTAGCCCTAGCGGGGGGTACAGCCAAAAACATTCAGTACTTC	CASSLALAGGTAKNIQYF
.	TRBV7-2	TRBJ1-1	TRBD1	12	TGTGCCAGCAGCCCCCGGACAGGAAGGGCTTTCTTT	CASSPRTGRAFF
.	TRBV6-5	TRBJ1-1	.	14	TGTGCCAGCTATAGTTCCGCGAGGGGGTTGGGGGCTTTCTTT	CASYSSARGLGAFF
.	TRBV5-4	TRBJ2-3	TRBD2	15	TGTGCCAGCAGCCCTTGGACTAGCGGGGGGGCCACGCAGTATTTT	CASSPWTSGGATQYF
.	TRBV25-1	TRBJ2-7	TRBD2	15	TGTGCCAGCTTCCCGAGCAGTAGCGGGAGTGGCGAGCAGTACTTC	CASFPSSSGSGEQYF
.	TRBV9	TRBJ2-7	TRBD2	16	TGTGCCAGCAGCGTAGACCCAGCGGGAGGGCCGGGGGAGCAGTACTTC	CASSVDPAGGPGEQYF
.	TRBV5-1	TRBJ2-3	TRBD2	14	TGCGCCAGCAGCTCGGGAGGGTACACAGATACGCAGTATTTT	CASSSGGYTDTQYF
.	TRBV10-3	TRBJ2-2	.	15	TGTGCCATCAGGCGGACAGAGGGGAGCACCGGGGAGCTGTTTTTT	CAIRRTEGSTGELFF
.	TRBV4-3	TRBJ2-3	.	14	TGCGCCAGCAGCCAAGAACCCAGGGCAGATACGCAGTATTTT	CASSQEPRADTQYF
.	TRBV5-1	TRBJ2-1	TRBD2	14	TGCGCCAGCAGCTTTAGCGGGGTAGGTGGTGAGCAGTTCTTC	CASSFSGVGGEQFF
.	TRBV10-3	TRBJ2-3	TRBD1	14	TGTGCCATCACCAGGGACAGGCGGTCGGATACGCAGTATTTT	CAITRDRRSDTQYF
.	TRBV6-4	TRBJ1-5	.	13	TGTGCCAGCAGTGAGGGAGAACATCAGCCCCAGCATTTT	CASSEGEHQPQHF
.	TRBV9	TRBJ1-1	.	13	TGTGCCAGCGGGCGTGGTCTGAACACTGAAGCTTTCTTT	CASGRGLNTEAFF
.	TRBV12-5	TRBJ2-2	.	12	TGTGCTAGTGGTTTAGGACATATCCAGCTGTTTTTT	CASGLGHIQLFF
.	TRBV27	TRBJ1-2	.	13	TGTGCCAGCAGTTTTCAGGGAAACTATGGCTACACCTTC	CASSFQGNYGYTF
once	TRBV30	TRBJ1-5	.	15	TGTGCCTGGAGTCCATTGGGAGGGCTCGGCCAGCCCCAGCATTTT	CAWSPLGGLGQPQHF
.	TRBV6-4	TRBJ2-6	TRBD1	17	TGTGCCAGCAGTTACAGGGGTGAAGGCTCTGGGGCCAACGTCCTGACTTTC	CASSYRGEGSGANVLTF
.	TRBV4-3	TRBJ2-3	.	16	TGCGCCAGCAGCCAAGATGGGAGCAGGAACCTATATACGCAGTATTTT	CASSQDGSRNLYTQYF
once	TRBV6-1	TRBJ1-6	.	15	TGTGCCAGCCGAGTAGCCGCGGGTGTTGCTTCACCCCTCCACTTT	CASRVAAGVASPLHF
.	TRBV5-6	TRBJ1-3	.	16	TGTGCCAGCACTGGACAGCTTTTCCCCTCTGGAAACACCATATATTTT	CASTGQLFPSGNTIYF
.	TRBV7-2	TRBJ2-7	.	14	TGTGCCAGCAGCTTAGTCAGCGGAGGGGACGAGCAGTACTTC	CASSLVSGGDEQYF
.	TRBV11-2	TRBJ2-3	TRBD2	15	TGTGCCAGCAGCTTAAACCCCGGCGGGGGTGATACGCAGTATTTT	CASSLNPGGGDTQYF
.	TRBV4-1	TRBJ2-5	.	16	TGCGCCAGCAGCCAAGATCGGACTACCGGGACTCCGACCCAGTACTTC	CASSQDRTTGTPTQYF
.	TRBV30	TRBJ2-3	TRBD2	13	TGTGCCTGGGTTAGCGGGCGCACAGATACGCAGTATTTT	CAWVSGRTDTQYF
.	TRBV5-1	TRBJ2-7	TRBD1	14	TGCGCCAGCAGCCCGGGACAGGGTGCCTACGAGCAGTACTTC	CASSPGQGAYEQYF
.	TRBV7-9	TRBJ2-7	TRBD1	14	TGTGCCAGCAGCTTAGGGGACAGGGGGAACGAGCAGTACTTC	CASSLGDRGNEQYF
once	TRBV27	TRBJ1-1	TRBD1	17	TGTGCCAGCAGTACAAACAGGGGGGTAGGCCTTAACACTGAAGCTTTCTTT	CASSTNRGVGLNTEAFF
.	TRBV14	TRBJ2-3	TRBD1	17	TGTGCCAGCAGCCAAGAGGGGACAGGGGTTATCACAGATACGCAGTATTTT	CASSQEGTGVITDTQYF
once	TRBV4-3	TRBJ2-6	.	16	TGCGCCAGCAGCATCGGTGACACTTCTGGGGCCAACGTCCTGACTTTC	CASSIGDTSGANVLTF
.	TRBV6-5	TRBJ1-2	TRBD1	15	TGTGCCAGCAGGGGCGCGGGACAGGGAAACTATGGCTACACCTTC	CASRGAGQGNYGYTF
.	TRBV19	TRBJ1-5	TRBD1	13	TGTGCCAGCCTGGACAGGCCAAATCAGCCCCAGCATTTT	CASLDRPNQPQHF
.	TRBV6-5	TRBJ2-1	.	15	TGTGCCAGCAGTCGGCGGGGACGTGGATACAATGAGCAGTTCTTC	CASSRRGRGYNEQFF
.	TRBV30	TRBJ1-2	TRBD1	12	TGTGCCTGGACCCCAGGGGGCTTCGGCTACACCTTC	CAWTPGGFGYTF
.	TRBV6-1	TRBJ1-5	TRBD1	17	TGTGCCAGCAGTGAAGCGCTTCCCCGGGACAGGGGTCAGCCCCAGCATTTT	CASSEALPRDRGQPQHF
.	TRBV7-2	TRBJ2-7	TRBD1	15	TGTGCCAGCAGCCGGCCAGGACAGGGGGTCTACGAGCAGTACTTC	CASSRPGQGVYEQYF
.	TRBV30	TRBJ1-1	TRBD1	13	TGTGCCTGGAAGGGACAGGAAAGGGGCAAAGCTTTCTTT	CAWKGQERGKAFF
.	TRBV6-6	TRBJ1-6	TRBD1	15	TGTGCCAGCAGTTACTCAGTTACAGGGGGGTCACCCCTCCACTTT	CASSYSVTGGSPLHF
.	TRBV5-1	TRBJ2-7	TRBD2	14	TGCGCCAGCAGCTGGGGGGGGGTGACAGAAGAGCAGTACTTC	CASSWGGVTEEQYF
.	TRBV16	TRBJ1-1	TRBD1	15	TGTGCCAGCAGCCCCCTACGACAGGGGCGGGGTGAAGCTTTCTTT	CASSPLRQGRGEAFF
.	TRBV15	TRBJ2-6	.	15	TGTGCCACCAGCAGAGGGGACATCGGGGCCAACGTCCTGACTTTC	CATSRGDIGANVLTF
.	TRBV6-1	TRBJ1-3	.	16	TGTGCCAGCAGTGAAGATTCTCAGATCTCTGGAAACACCATATATTTT	CASSEDSQISGNTIYF
.	TRBV6-6	TRBJ2-5	TRBD2	16	TGTGCCAGCAGTTACTCGACTAGCGGGGGGAAAGAGACCCAGTACTTC	CASSYSTSGGKETQYF
.	TRBV6-5	TRBJ1-1	.	14	TGTGCCAGCAGTTACTCGCTGCGGCTCACTGAAGCTTTCTTT	CASSYSLRLTEAFF
.	TRBV4-3	TRBJ2-1	.	12	TGCGCCAGCAGCCAAGGTCCGGGAGAGCAGTTCTTC	CASSQGPGEQFF
.	TRBV5-6	TRBJ1-1	.	16	TGTGCCAGCGCTTCTCTCGCCCCCCAGGGCGGGATAGAAGCTTTCTTT	CASASLAPQGGIEAFF
.	TRBV5-1	TRBJ1-2	.	14	TGCGCCAGCAGCTCTGAAGCAGGGACTGGTGGCTACACCTTC	CASSSEAGTGGYTF
few	TRBV19	TRBJ2-1	.	11	TGTGCCAGTAGCACCGCGGGGAGCCAGTTCTTC	CASSTAGSQFF
once	TRBV10-3	TRBJ2-7	TRBD2	16	TGTGCCACGACCCGCGTTGAGCTAGCGGACTCCTACGAGCAGTACTTC	CATTRVELADSYEQYF
once	TRBV13	TRBJ1-2	.	16	TGTGCCAGCAGCTTCCGAGGGGGGGCGCGGGACTATGGCTACACCTTC	CASSFRGGARDYGYTF
.	TRBV23-1	TRBJ2-3	TRBD1	13	TGCGCCAGCAGGGACAGGGCCACAGATACGCAGTATTTT	CASRDRATDTQYF
.	TRBV29-1	TRBJ2-7	.	14	TGCAGCGTTGTCGGTTCGAGTACCAACTACGAGCAGTACTTC	CSVVGSSTNYEQYF
.	TRBV19	TRBJ1-2	.	12	TGTGCCAGTAGTATCGACAGCTATGGCTACACCTTC	CASSIDSYGYTF